A selection of T cell receptor beta chains follows, all from one sample in a study of early T cells in non-severe SARS-CoV-2 infection. TCRdb recomputed calls from the 5' RACE reads with MiXCR, one row per CDR3 protein. The top ten hold 3.8% of the sample, which has 55,000 to 80,000 distinct CDR3 sequences, approximately 10% seen once. Sequencing was done on a sample of whole blood. These receptors were collected from an adult who was a healthcare worker with PCR-confirmed SARS-CoV-2 infection or an uninfected control (not recorded which). The CDR3 runs from the conserved cysteine through the conserved F or W.

j_gene	v_gene	CDR3aa
TRBJ2-5	TRBV20-1	CSARGQAQETQYF
TRBJ2-3	TRBV7-9	CASSYGLVDVTDTQYF
TRBJ2-1	TRBV4-1	CASSQDLALGRGSSYNEQFF
TRBJ2-1	TRBV7-2	CASSFVGGTPRHEQFF
TRBJ2-7	TRBV12-5	CASGHGTGSYEQYF
TRBJ2-1	TRBV3-1	CASSQGTTSSYNEQFF
TRBJ2-3	TRBV9	CASSVGGLGEDTQYF
TRBJ2-6	TRBV5-1	CASSSDRGTFSGANVLTF
TRBJ1-5	TRBV5-1	CASSLDGQGNQPQHF
TRBJ2-2	TRBV20-1	CSATKRQGAGELFF
TRBJ1-2	TRBV29-1	CSGKGDYGYTF
TRBJ2-2	TRBV20-1	CSARGTGVAGELFF
TRBJ1-2	TRBV18	CASSPAGSTNYGYTF
TRBJ2-5	TRBV11-2	CASSSKGGTGRETQYF
TRBJ2-2	TRBV10-1	CASRATGTGELFF
TRBJ1-1	TRBV29-1	CSVESTGMNTEAFF
TRBJ2-2	TRBV5-5	CASSPYPAGELFF
TRBJ1-2	TRBV4-1	CASSQEEDRAVLSSNYGYTF
TRBJ2-1	TRBV7-8	CASSFRDRGKGQFF
TRBJ1-6	TRBV7-2	CASSLGASSYNSPLHF
TRBJ2-1	TRBV30	CAFGQGYNEQFF
TRBJ2-3	TRBV20-1	CSARDGGQSTDTQYF